This T cell receptor beta chain emerged from a study of T cell repertoires in cytomegalovirus infection. About the study: Public signatures in TCR beta pointed to CMV infection and matching HLA type.

Germline CDR1 is MDHEN and CDR2 is SYDVKM. The CDR3 has 14 residues. With 9 bases clipped from V and 4 bases from J, the junction kept 9 bases outside the gene matches. Via MiXCR, TCRdb re-called the reads, giving one row per CDR3 protein. The table records about 740,000 distinct CDR3 sequences, under 40% of them present only once. Sequencing input: PBMCs. J is TRBJ2-3 and V is TRBV28; TRBD2 matches 8 bases. The receptor's source is a human donor in good health (CMV status not recorded). Some clones in this sample may be carry-over from other donors' samples. The CDR3 nucleotides are TGTGCCAGGGATACTAGCGGTTCTTCAGATACGCAGTATTTT. Translated: CARDTSGSSDTQYF.